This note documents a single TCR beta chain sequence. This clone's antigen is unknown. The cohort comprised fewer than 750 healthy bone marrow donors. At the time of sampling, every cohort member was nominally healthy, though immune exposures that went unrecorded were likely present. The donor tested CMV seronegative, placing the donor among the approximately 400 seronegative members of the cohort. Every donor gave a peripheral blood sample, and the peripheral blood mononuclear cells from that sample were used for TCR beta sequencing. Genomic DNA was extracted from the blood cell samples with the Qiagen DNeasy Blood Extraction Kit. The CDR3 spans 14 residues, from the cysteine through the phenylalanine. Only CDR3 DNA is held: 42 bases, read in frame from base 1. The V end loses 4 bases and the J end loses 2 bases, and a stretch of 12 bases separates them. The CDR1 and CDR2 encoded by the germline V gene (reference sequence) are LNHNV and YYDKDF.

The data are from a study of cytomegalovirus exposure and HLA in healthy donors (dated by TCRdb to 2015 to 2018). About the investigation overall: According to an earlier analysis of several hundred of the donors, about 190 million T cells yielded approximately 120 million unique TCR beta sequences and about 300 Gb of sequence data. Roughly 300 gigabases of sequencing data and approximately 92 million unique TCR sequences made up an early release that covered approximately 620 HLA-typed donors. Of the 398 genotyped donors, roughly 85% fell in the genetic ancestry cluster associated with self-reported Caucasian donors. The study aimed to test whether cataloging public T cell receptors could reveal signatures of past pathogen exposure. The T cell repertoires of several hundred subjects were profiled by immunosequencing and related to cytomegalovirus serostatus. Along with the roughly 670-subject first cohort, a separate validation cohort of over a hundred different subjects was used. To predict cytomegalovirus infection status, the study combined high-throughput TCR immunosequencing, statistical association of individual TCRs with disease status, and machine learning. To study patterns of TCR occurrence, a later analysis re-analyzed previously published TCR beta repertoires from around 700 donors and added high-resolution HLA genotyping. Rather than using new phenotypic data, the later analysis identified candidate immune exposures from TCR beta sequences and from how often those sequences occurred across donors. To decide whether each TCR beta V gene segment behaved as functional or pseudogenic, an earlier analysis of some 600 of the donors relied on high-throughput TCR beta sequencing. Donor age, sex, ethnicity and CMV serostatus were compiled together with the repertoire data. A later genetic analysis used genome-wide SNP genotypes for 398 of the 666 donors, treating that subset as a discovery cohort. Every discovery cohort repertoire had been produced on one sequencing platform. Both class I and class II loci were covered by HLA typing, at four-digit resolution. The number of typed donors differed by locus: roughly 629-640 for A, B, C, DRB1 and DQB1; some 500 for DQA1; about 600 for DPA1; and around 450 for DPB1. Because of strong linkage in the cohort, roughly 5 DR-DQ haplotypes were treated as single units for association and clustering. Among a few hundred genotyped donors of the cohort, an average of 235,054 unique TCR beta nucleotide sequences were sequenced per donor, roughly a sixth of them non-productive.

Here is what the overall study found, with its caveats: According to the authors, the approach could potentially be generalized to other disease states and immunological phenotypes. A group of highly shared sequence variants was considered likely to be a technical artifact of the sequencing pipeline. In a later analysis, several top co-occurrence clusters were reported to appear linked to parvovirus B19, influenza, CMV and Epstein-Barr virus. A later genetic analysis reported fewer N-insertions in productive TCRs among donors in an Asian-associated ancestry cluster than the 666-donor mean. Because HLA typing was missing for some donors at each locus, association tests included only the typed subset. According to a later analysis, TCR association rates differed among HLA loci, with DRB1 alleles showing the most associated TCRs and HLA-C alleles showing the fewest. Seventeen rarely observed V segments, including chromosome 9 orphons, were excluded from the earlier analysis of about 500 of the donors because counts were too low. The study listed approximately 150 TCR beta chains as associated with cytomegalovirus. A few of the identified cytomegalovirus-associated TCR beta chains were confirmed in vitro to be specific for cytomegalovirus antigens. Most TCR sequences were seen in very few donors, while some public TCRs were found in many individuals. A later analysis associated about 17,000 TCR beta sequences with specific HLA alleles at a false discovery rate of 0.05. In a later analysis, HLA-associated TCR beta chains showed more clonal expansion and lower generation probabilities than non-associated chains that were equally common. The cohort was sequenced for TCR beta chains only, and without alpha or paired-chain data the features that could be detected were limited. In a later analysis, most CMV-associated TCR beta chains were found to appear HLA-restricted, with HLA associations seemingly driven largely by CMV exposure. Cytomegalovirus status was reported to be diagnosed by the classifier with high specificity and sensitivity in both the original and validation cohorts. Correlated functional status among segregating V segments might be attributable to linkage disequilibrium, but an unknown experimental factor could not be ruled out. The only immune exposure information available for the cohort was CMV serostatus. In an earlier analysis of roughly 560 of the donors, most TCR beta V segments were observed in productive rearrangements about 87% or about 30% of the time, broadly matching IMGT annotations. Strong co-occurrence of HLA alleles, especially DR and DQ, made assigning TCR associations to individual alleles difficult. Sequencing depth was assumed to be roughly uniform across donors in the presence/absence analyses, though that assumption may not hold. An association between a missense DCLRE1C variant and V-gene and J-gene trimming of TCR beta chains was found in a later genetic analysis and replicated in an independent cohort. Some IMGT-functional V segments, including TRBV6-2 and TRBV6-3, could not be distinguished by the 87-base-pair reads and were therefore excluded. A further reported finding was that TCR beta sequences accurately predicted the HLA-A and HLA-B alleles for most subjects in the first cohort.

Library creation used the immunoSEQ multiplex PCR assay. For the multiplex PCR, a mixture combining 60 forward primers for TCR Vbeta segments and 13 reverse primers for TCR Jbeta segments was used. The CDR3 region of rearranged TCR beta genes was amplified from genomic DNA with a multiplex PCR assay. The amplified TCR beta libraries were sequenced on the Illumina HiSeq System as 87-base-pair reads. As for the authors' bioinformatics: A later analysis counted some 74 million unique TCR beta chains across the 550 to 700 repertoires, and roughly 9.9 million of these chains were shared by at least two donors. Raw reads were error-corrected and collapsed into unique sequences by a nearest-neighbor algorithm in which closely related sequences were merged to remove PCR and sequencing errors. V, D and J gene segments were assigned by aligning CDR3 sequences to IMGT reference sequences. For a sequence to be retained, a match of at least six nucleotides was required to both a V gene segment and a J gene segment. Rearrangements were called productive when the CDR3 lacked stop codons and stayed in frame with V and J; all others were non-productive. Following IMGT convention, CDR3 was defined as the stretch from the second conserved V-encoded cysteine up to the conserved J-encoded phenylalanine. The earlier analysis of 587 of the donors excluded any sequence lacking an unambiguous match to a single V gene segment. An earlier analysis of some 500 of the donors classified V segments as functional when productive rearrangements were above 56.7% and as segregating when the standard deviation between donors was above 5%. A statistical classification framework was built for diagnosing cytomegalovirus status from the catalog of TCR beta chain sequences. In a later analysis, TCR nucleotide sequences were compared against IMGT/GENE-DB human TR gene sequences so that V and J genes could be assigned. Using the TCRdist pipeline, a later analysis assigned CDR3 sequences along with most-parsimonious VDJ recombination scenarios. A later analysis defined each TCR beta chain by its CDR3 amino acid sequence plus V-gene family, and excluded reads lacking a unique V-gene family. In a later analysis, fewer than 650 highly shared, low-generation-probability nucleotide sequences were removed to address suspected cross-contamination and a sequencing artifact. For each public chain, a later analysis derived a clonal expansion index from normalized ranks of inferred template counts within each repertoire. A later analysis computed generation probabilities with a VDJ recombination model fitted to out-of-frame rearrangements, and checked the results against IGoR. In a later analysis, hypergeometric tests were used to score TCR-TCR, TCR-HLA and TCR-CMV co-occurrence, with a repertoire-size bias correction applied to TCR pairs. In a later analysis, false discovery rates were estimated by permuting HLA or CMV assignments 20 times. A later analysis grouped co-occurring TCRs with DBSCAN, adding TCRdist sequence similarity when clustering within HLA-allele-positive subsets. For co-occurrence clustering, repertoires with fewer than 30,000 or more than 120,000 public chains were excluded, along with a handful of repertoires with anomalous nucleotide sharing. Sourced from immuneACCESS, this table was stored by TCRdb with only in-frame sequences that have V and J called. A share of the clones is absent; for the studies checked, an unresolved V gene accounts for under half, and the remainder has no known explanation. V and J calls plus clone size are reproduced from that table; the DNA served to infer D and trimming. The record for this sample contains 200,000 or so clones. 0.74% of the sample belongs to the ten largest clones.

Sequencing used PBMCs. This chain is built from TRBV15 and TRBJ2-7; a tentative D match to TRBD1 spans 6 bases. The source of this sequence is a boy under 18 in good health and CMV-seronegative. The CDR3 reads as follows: CATSTRQETYEQYF. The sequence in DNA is TGTGCCACCAGCACCCGACAGGAGACCTACGAGCAGTACTTC. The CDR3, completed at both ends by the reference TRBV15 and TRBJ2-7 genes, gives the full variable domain DAMVIQNPRYQVTQFGKPVTLSCSQTLNHNVMYWYQQKSSQAPKLLFHYYDKDFNNEADTPDNFQSRRPNTSFCFLDIRSPGLGDTAMYLCATSTRQETYEQYFGPGTRLTVT.